A selection of T cell receptor beta chains follows, all from one sample in a study of blood T cell repertoires in COVID-19. The table came from immunoSEQ multiplex PCR; TCRdb's copy has only in-frame clones and leaves some out. Of about 100,000 clones in the sample, roughly 90% were seen once. The sequenced sample consisted of peripheral blood. Source of these receptors: a woman in her fifties or sixties with acute or convalescent COVID-19. Each CDR3 is given with its conserved first and last residue. A D gene is named only where the DNA matches it firmly. Some rows mark clone size as missing; the rest say once, few, many or name a class of expanded clone.

abundance | j_gene | d_gene | v_gene | CDR3nt | CDR3aa
. | TRBJ1-2 | . | TRBV5-1 | TGCGCCAGCAGCTTGGCCGCCACAGAGAGCTACACCTTC | CASSLAATESYTF
. | TRBJ2-3 | TRBD1 | TRBV9 | TGTGCCAGCAGCTCAAAAGGGGGCAGGGAGACAGATACGCAGTATTTT | CASSSKGGRETDTQYF
. | TRBJ1-2 | . | TRBV27 | TGTGCCAGCAGTCTTGCCGGAGGAGACCTCTATGGCTACACCTTC | CASSLAGGDLYGYTF
. | TRBJ2-3 | TRBD2 | TRBV5-1 | TGCGCCAGCAGCTACTTTACCCTTAGCGGGAGCGTAGGAGATACGCAGTATTTT | CASSYFTLSGSVGDTQYF
. | TRBJ1-4 | . | TRBV19 | TGTGCCAGTAGCGGCGCCAGGGGTAGGGGTTCAACTAATGAAAAACTGTTTTTT | CASSGARGRGSTNEKLFF
. | TRBJ2-1 | . | TRBV30 | TGTGCCGGAGCCGTAAATGAGCAGTTCTTC | CAGAVNEQFF
. | TRBJ2-7 | TRBD2 | TRBV10-2 | TGCGCCAGCAGTGGACGGGAGGGCGACGAGCAGTACTTC | CASSGREGDEQYF
. | TRBJ2-3 | . | TRBV27 | TGTGCCAGCCGAACCGGGAGCACAGATACGCAGTATTTT | CASRTGSTDTQYF
. | TRBJ2-1 | TRBD1 | TRBV5-1 | TGCGCCAGCAGCTCCCAGACAGGGGGCGGCTCCCTCTTTCACAATGAGCAGTTCTTC | CASSSQTGGGSLFHNEQFF
. | TRBJ1-4 | . | TRBV5-8 | TGTGCCAGCAGCCTGCGCGGCAGCTTTGGGGAAAAACTGTTTTTT | CASSLRGSFGEKLFF
. | TRBJ1-1 | TRBD1 | TRBV28 | TGTGCCAGCAGTTCCTACAGGGGGCGAAACACTGAAGCTTTCTTT | CASSSYRGRNTEAFF
. | TRBJ2-3 | TRBD2 | TRBV3-1/TRBV3-2 | TGTGCCAGCAGACAAGCTAGCGGGAGAGTTCCAGATACGCAGTATTTT | CASRQASGRVPDTQYF
. | TRBJ2-3 | TRBD2 | TRBV6-5 | TGTGCCAGCCAAATAGGAGCGGGAGTGGGAGATACGCAGTATTTT | CASQIGAGVGDTQYF
. | TRBJ2-2 | TRBD1 | TRBV15 | TGTGCCACCAGCAGCTTACAGGGGGCGAACACCGGGGAGCTGTTTTTT | CATSSLQGANTGELFF
. | TRBJ2-7 | TRBD1 | TRBV30 | TGTGCCTGGAGTGTGCAAGGGGGCAAGCAGTACTTC | CAWSVQGGKQYF
. | TRBJ2-7 | TRBD2 | TRBV19 | TGTGCCAGTAGCGGGAGGCTCAACGAGCAGTACTTC | CASSGRLNEQYF
. | TRBJ1-1 | TRBD1 | TRBV9 | TGTGCCAGCAGCGTAGGTCCAGGGGGAACTGAAGCTTTCTTT | CASSVGPGGTEAFF
few | TRBJ2-7 | TRBD2 | TRBV29-1 | TGCAGCGTCCGGGAGGGCCGCTACGAGCAGTACTTC | CSVREGRYEQYF
. | TRBJ2-1 | TRBD2 | TRBV3-1/TRBV3-2 | TGTGCCAGCAGCCACAGGACTAGCGGGAGGGATGAGCAGTTCTTC | CASSHRTSGRDEQFF
. | TRBJ1-1 | TRBD1 | TRBV13 | TGTGCCAGCAGCTCAGGGGGTAAAGGTGGCTCAGGGGGCGCCTTGAACACTGAAGCTTTCTTT | CASSSGGKGGSGGALNTEAFF
. | TRBJ2-7 | . | TRBV29-1 | TGCAGCGTTGATCGGGGCTACGAGCAGTACTTC | CSVDRGYEQYF
. | TRBJ2-1 | . | TRBV30 | TGTGCCTGGCTACAGTCAACAGAGCAGTTCTTC | CAWLQSTEQFF
. | TRBJ1-2 | . | TRBV12-3/TRBV12-4 | TGTGCCAGCAGTAGGGGAAGGTGGTATGGCTACACCTTC | CASSRGRWYGYTF
once | TRBJ1-1 | . | TRBV6-5 | TGTGCCAGCAGTTACTCGATGCTGGGGCAAGGCACTGAAGCTTTCTTT | CASSYSMLGQGTEAFF
once | TRBJ2-7 | TRBD2 | TRBV3-1/TRBV3-2 | TGTGCCAGCAGCCTGGCGGGGTCTAGCGGGAGGGCTTACGAGCAGTACTTC | CASSLAGSSGRAYEQYF
. | TRBJ2-7 | TRBD2 | TRBV4-2 | TGTGCCAGCAGCCCGAGAGCGGGAGAACAGGTTCACGAGCAGTACTTC | CASSPRAGEQVHEQYF
. | TRBJ1-4 | . | TRBV6-5 | TGTGCCAGCAGTCGCCTGGGGGGTGAAAAACTGTTTTTT | CASSRLGGEKLFF
. | TRBJ1-5 | . | TRBV19 | TGTGCCAGTAGTACCCAGGCCCGTTCTCACAATCAGCCCCAGCATTTT | CASSTQARSHNQPQHF
once | TRBJ1-5 | . | TRBV29-1 | TGCAGCGTTTCGTTAGCAGGGGGCAATCAGCCCCAGCATTTT | CSVSLAGGNQPQHF
. | TRBJ2-2 | TRBD2 | TRBV19 | TGTGCCAGTAGTATAGGGACTAGCGGCACCGGGGAGCTGTTTTTT | CASSIGTSGTGELFF
. | TRBJ2-5 | . | TRBV15 | TGTGCCACCAGCGAGGGCCAGATAGGGACCCAGTACTTC | CATSEGQIGTQYF
. | TRBJ2-1 | . | TRBV5-1 | TGCGCCAGCAGGCGGGACGGCCCTTCGGATGAGCAGTTCTTC | CASRRDGPSDEQFF
. | TRBJ2-2 | TRBD2 | TRBV7-9 | TGTGCCAGCAGCCCGGGGACTAGCGGGAGGGCCGAGGGCGGGGAGCTGTTTTTT | CASSPGTSGRAEGGELFF